A selection of T cell receptor beta chains follows, all from one sample in a study of blood T cell repertoires in COVID-19. Libraries were prepared by immunoSEQ multiplex PCR; TCRdb keeps only in-frame clonotypes and omits some of them. The sample carries 85,000 to 100,000 clones, around 90% recorded once. Sequenced: peripheral blood. Every receptor here comes from a woman aged 55 to 70 with COVID-19, enrolled during active disease. CDR3s include the opening cysteine and the closing phenylalanine or tryptophan. D genes are given only for firm matches. Clone sizes are given selectively: once, few, many, or a class where the clone is expanded.

TRBV9,19,TRBD2,.,TRBJ2-2,TGTGCCAGCAGCGCCCGGACTAGCGGGGGGCCGAACATGGCCGGGGAGCTGTTTTTT,CASSARTSGGPNMAGELFF
TRBV6-1,14,.,.,TRBJ1-2,TGTGCCAGCAGTGACAGGGTAACTAACTATGGCTACACCTTC,CASSDRVTNYGYTF
TRBV5-1,13,.,.,TRBJ1-1,TGCGCCAGCAGCCCCCGGCGACTCGGGGGAGCTTTCTTT,CASSPRRLGGAFF
TRBV28,14,.,.,TRBJ2-7,TGTGCCAGCAACCCGTCCGACAGATCCTACGAGCAGTACTTC,CASNPSDRSYEQYF
TRBV5-6,15,.,.,TRBJ1-4,TGTGCCAGCAGCTTGTTCGGGTTGGGTCAAGAAAAACTGTTTTTT,CASSLFGLGQEKLFF
TRBV19,16,TRBD2,.,TRBJ2-7,TGTGCCAGTAGTGGAGAGGGACTAGCGGTTTTCCACGAGCAGTACTTC,CASSGEGLAVFHEQYF
TRBV7-3,13,.,.,TRBJ1-1,TGTGCCAGCAGCTCCCAGGGAAACACTGAAGCTTTCTTT,CASSSQGNTEAFF
TRBV6-5,12,.,.,TRBJ2-7,TGTGCCAGCATTTCCGAGCTATACGAGCAGTACTTC,CASISELYEQYF
TRBV10-2,16,TRBD1,.,TRBJ1-1,TGCGCCAGCACTCAAACAGGGGGAAGGAGTCACACTGAAGCTTTCTTT,CASTQTGGRSHTEAFF
TRBV6-2/TRBV6-3,12,.,few,TRBJ1-1,TGTGCCAGCCGCCCGAGAGGGACTGAAGCTTTCTTT,CASRPRGTEAFF
TRBV11-2,16,TRBD2,.,TRBJ2-1,TGTGCCAGCAGAGCGACCGGGACTAGCTCCTACAATGAGCAGTTCTTC,CASRATGTSSYNEQFF
TRBV4-2,13,.,.,TRBJ2-1,TGTGCCAGCAGCCAAGATGGCCGCCGTGAGCAGTTCTTC,CASSQDGRREQFF
TRBV30,16,.,once,TRBJ2-7,TGTGCCTGGAGTGGCGAGTGGACTTCTGAACCCTACGAGCAGTACTTC,CAWSGEWTSEPYEQYF
TRBV27,15,.,.,TRBJ2-5,TGTGCCAGCAGTTTATCCCCTGGGAGGACTGAGACCCAGTACTTC,CASSLSPGRTETQYF
TRBV4-3,15,TRBD1,few,TRBJ1-4,TGCGCCAGCAGCCAAGGGACAGGGAATAATGAAAAACTGTTTTTT,CASSQGTGNNEKLFF
TRBV7-2,15,.,.,TRBJ2-2,TGTGCCAGCAGCTTCGTACCTAAGAACACCGGGGAGCTGTTTTTT,CASSFVPKNTGELFF
TRBV18,15,.,.,TRBJ2-5,TGTGCCAGCTCACCCCTACAGGGCGCTTTGGAGACCCAGTACTTC,CASSPLQGALETQYF
TRBV7-2,13,.,.,TRBJ1-2,TGTGCCAGCAGCCAACAGGGTGGCAATGGCTACACCTTC,CASSQQGGNGYTF
TRBV3-1/TRBV3-2,15,.,.,TRBJ1-1,TGTGCCAGCAGCCAAGATCAGGGGTTAGACACTGAAGCTTTCTTT,CASSQDQGLDTEAFF
TRBV19,13,TRBD2,.,TRBJ2-5,TGTGCCAGTGGCGGGGGGTCGGGAGAGACCCAGTACTTC,CASGGGSGETQYF
TRBV19,14,TRBD1,.,TRBJ1-5,TGTGCCAGTAGTAAGAACAGGGGGCCGCAGCCCCAGCATTTT,CASSKNRGPQPQHF
TRBV28,12,.,few,TRBJ1-6,TGTGCCAGCAGTTATCTTAATTTTCCCCTCCACTTT,CASSYLNFPLHF
TRBV6-5,14,TRBD2,once,TRBJ2-1,TGTGCCAGCAGGCCGGGACTAGGGATCAATGAGCAGTTCTTC,CASRPGLGINEQFF
TRBV5-1,15,.,once,TRBJ1-5,TGCGCCAGCAGCTTGGAAGGTCTAGGCAATCAGCCCCAGCATTTT,CASSLEGLGNQPQHF
TRBV28,15,TRBD2,.,TRBJ2-1,TGTGCCAGCAGGAGCGGGGGTGGGGCCTACAATGAGCAGTTCTTC,CASRSGGGAYNEQFF
TRBV30,13,.,once,TRBJ1-2,TGTGCCTGGAGTGTTCGGCGGATTTATGGCTACACCTTC,CAWSVRRIYGYTF
TRBV6-4,14,.,.,TRBJ1-2,TGTGCCAGCAGCGACTTTGCTCTCGGCTATGGCTACACCTTC,CASSDFALGYGYTF
TRBV7-2,19,TRBD2,.,TRBJ2-7,TGTGCCAGCAGCTTAGTAGGGCGCCCCCTAAGCGGGGGGAACCTCCGTAAAGACTTC,CASSLVGRPLSGGNLRKDF
TRBV19,13,TRBD1,.,TRBJ2-2,TGTGCCAGTACTGGACAGGGGGCCGGGGAGCTGTTTTTT,CASTGQGAGELFF
TRBV11-2,12,.,once,TRBJ1-1,TGTGCCAGCAGCTCACGGGGGACTGAAGCTTTCTTT,CASSSRGTEAFF
TRBV28,13,.,.,TRBJ1-2,TGTGCCAGCAGCCCGGGACAAAGCTATGGCTACACCTTC,CASSPGQSYGYTF
TRBV18,14,.,.,TRBJ1-1,TGTGCCAGCTCACCCACCGGGACAAACACTGAAGCTTTCTTT,CASSPTGTNTEAFF
TRBV2,15,.,few,TRBJ1-5,TGTGCCAGCAGTGACCAGCAGGGTACCAATCAGCCCCAGCATTTT,CASSDQQGTNQPQHF
TRBV6-2/TRBV6-3,15,.,.,TRBJ1-2,TGTGCCAGCAGTGACGGACAGTTTAGTAACTATGGCTACACCTTC,CASSDGQFSNYGYTF
TRBV7-2,14,.,once,TRBJ1-5,TGTGCCAGCAGCTTAGTTCAGGGGTATCAGCCCCAGCATTTT,CASSLVQGYQPQHF
TRBV4-3,15,TRBD1,.,TRBJ1-2,TGCGCCAGCAGCCAAGAGCCGACAGGGAACTATGGCTACACCTTC,CASSQEPTGNYGYTF
TRBV4-1,15,TRBD1,.,TRBJ1-2,TGCGCCAGCAGCGAGAGACAGGGGGCAGACTATGGCTACACCTTC,CASSERQGADYGYTF
TRBV29-1,13,.,.,TRBJ2-1,TGCAGCGCCGACCCTTTCGGGGTCCATGAGCAGTTCTTC,CSADPFGVHEQFF
TRBV19,17,TRBD1,once,TRBJ1-5,TGTGCCAGTAGTCCTCAACAGGGGGCCAGACCCTATCAGCCCCAGCATTTT,CASSPQQGARPYQPQHF
TRBV7-2,15,TRBD1,.,TRBJ1-1,TGTGCCAGCGTTCTGACAGGGGGCGTAGCAACTGAAGCTTTCTTT,CASVLTGGVATEAFF
TRBV27,14,TRBD1,.,TRBJ1-6,TGTGCCAGCAGTTCCGGGACAGCTAATTCACCCCTCCACTTT,CASSSGTANSPLHF
TRBV6-2/TRBV6-3,11,TRBD2,.,TRBJ2-7,TGTGCCAGCAGCCGACTAGCGGTGCAGTACTTC,CASSRLAVQYF
TRBV5-6,14,.,.,TRBJ1-4,TGTGCCAGCAGCTTAGGTGGAGCTAATGAAAAACTGTTTTTT,CASSLGGANEKLFF
TRBV13,17,TRBD2,.,TRBJ2-3,TGTGCCAGCAGCTTTATAGTGGCGGGGGGTCGCACAGATACGCAGTATTTT,CASSFIVAGGRTDTQYF
TRBV7-2,17,TRBD1,.,TRBJ1-3,TGTGCCAGCAGCTTAACGACAGGGGGCATGAGAGGAAACACCATATATTTT,CASSLTTGGMRGNTIYF
TRBV5-1,14,.,.,TRBJ1-2,TGCGCCAGCAGCTTGACAGGAACTAACTATGGCTACACCTTC,CASSLTGTNYGYTF
TRBV12-1,13,.,once,TRBJ1-5,TGTGCCAGCAACCGCTGGGGGGGGGAGCCCCAGCATTTT,CASNRWGGEPQHF
TRBV6-7,14,.,once,TRBJ1-5,TGTGCCAGCAGTTACTCGCAGGGGAATCAGCCCCAGCATTTT,CASSYSQGNQPQHF
TRBV7-2,15,TRBD1,.,TRBJ2-7,TGTGCCAGCAGCTTTAAAGGGGACAGATCCTACGAGCAGTACTTC,CASSFKGDRSYEQYF